These 22 T cell receptor beta chains originate from one sample sequenced in a study of T cells after yellow fever vaccination. TCRdb reprocessed the 5' RACE reads via MiXCR and lists one record per CDR3 protein. The sample gives about 350,000 distinct CDR3 sequences, about 4% of which show up once; around 23% is in the top ten. The sample in question was PBMCs, obtained 5 days after the yellow fever booster vaccination. Receptor source: a man between 18 and 35 years old who received the YFV17D yellow fever vaccine.

This clonotype was counted between two and nine times. The J gene is TRBJ2-5, the V gene TRBV20-1; 10 bases are shared with TRBD2. The CDR3 loop spans 15 amino acids. The V segment lost 3 bases and the J segment 1 base; nucleotides outside the gene matches: 5. Germline CDR1 and CDR2: DFQATT and SNEGSKA (reference sequence). The CDR3: CSASSQRGGQETQYF. The CDR3 nucleotides read TGCAGTGCTAGCAGCCAGCGGGGGGGCCAAGAGACCCAGTACTTC.

A few counts support this clonotype. This chain joins TRBV6-5 and TRBJ1-1, with 11 nucleotides matching TRBD1. Germline V gives CDR1 MNHEY, CDR2 SVGAGI. V was pared by 3 bases and J by 0 bases, with 3 bases of the junction left unmatched. CDR3 length equals 16 residues. The CDR3 DNA is TGTGCCAGCAGTTATCGGACAGGGGGCGTGAACACTGAAGCTTTCTTT. It encodes CASSYRTGGVNTEAFF.

This clonotype came up a few times. The chain couples TRBV4-1 to TRBJ1-1; D call uncertain. CDR1 and CDR2 (germline): MGHRA, YSYEKL. The CDR3 has 14 amino acids. V was clipped by 3 bases and J by 0 bases, with 8 bases between them. This chain's CDR3 is CASSQVSMNTEAFF. CDR3 coding DNA: TGCGCCAGCAGCCAGGTTTCCATGAACACTGAAGCTTTCTTT.

This sequence joins TRBV4-3 and TRBJ1-2; TRBD1 might be the D (6 bases). CDR3 length: 15 residues. Between the trimmed V and J ends, which lost 1 base and 4 bases, there was a span of 13 bases. Germline V gene lookup returns CDR1 LGHNA and CDR2 YSLEER. The CDR3 DNA is TGCGCCAGCAGCCAAGCACCCGGGACAATCTATGGCTACACCTTC. As protein: CASSQAPGTIYGYTF.

This clonotype was seen many times. The chain uses TRBV24-1 and TRBJ2-3; 13 bases agree with TRBD2. The CDR3 totals 18 residues. Germline CDR1 reads KGHDR; CDR2 reads SFDVKD. With V trimmed by 3 bases and J by 5 bases, 10 bases remained unmatched. The CDR3 sequence: CATSDARTSGGVGDTQYF. In DNA, the CDR3 is TGTGCCACCAGTGATGCGCGAACTAGCGGGGGGGTTGGAGATACGCAGTATTTT.

Only a few counts were recorded for this clonotype. V usage is TRBV10-3 and J usage is TRBJ1-1, with a tentative D call TRBD1 (5 bases). Looked up from germline, CDR1 is ENHRY and CDR2 is SYGVKD. V was pared by 7 bases and J by 1 base, with 13 bases between. This CDR3 has 14 amino acids. The CDR3 coding sequence is TGTGCCATCACGGGGGTGGGCAAGAACACTGAAGCTTTCTTT. It encodes CAITGVGKNTEAFF.

This clonotype was detected many times. The chain links TRBV6-1 to TRBJ2-5; tentative D call: TRBD2 (5 bases). The CDR3 extends over 14 amino acids. V gave up 8 bases and J gave up 2 bases, with 15 bases separating them. Germline CDR1 reads MNHNS; CDR2 reads SASEGT. The DNA for the CDR3 is TGTGCCAGCTCGGGGAATGGGCATCAAGAGACCCAGTACTTC. Protein product: CASSGNGHQETQYF.

This chain connects TRBV12-5 to TRBJ1-1; D not resolved. CDR1 is LGHNT and CDR2 is FRNRAP in the germline V gene. The CDR3 is made up of 15 amino acids. Trimming cost V 2 bases and J 6 bases, with 16 bases left between them. DNA for the CDR3: TGTGCTAGTGGTTTGCAGCCCCCCGGCGGGCCTGAAGCTTTCTTT. Translating it yields CASGLQPPGGPEAFF.

Only a few counts were recorded for this clonotype. CDR3 nucleotide sequence: TGCAGTGCTAGGGGGGGTGATCGAGGCTACAATGAGCAGTTCTTC. Translating gives CSARGGDRGYNEQFF. V usage is TRBV20-1 and J usage is TRBJ2-1; tentatively, D is TRBD2 (6 bases). The CDR3 loop spans 15 amino acids. Per the germline V gene, CDR1 is DFQATT and CDR2 is SNEGSKA (reference sequence). V lost 3 bases, J lost 3 bases, and 15 bases lay in between.

This clonotype has only a few counts. The V gene is TRBV7-2, the J gene TRBJ1-4, with a possible D match to TRBD1 (6 bases). The CDR3 sequence is 14 residues long. Germline V lookup: CDR1 SGHTA, CDR2 FQGNSA. V lost 6 bases to trimming and J lost 10 bases, with 18 bases between them. CDR3 nucleotide sequence: TGTGCCAGCAGAACGGATTTGCAGGGGAGAAAACTGTTTTTT. Translated, it gives CASRTDLQGRKLFF.

This clonotype was detected many times. The rearrangement uses TRBV7-8 and TRBJ2-5; D not resolved. V lost 2 bases to trimming and J lost 5 bases, with 15 bases between them. The CDR3 contains 15 residues. Germline CDR1 is SGHVS and CDR2 is FQNEAQ. The CDR3 region is CASSLLGPGRETQYF. CDR3 nucleotides: TGTGCCAGCAGCTTATTGGGCCCGGGCCGGGAGACCCAGTACTTC.

This clonotype turned up a few times. This sequence joins TRBV20-1 and TRBJ2-3, with D possibly TRBD2 on 6 matching bases. The V gene lost 6 bases and the J gene lost 0 bases, with 13 bases spanning the gap. The CDR3 has 14 residues. Germline V gene sequence: CDR1 DFQATT, CDR2 SNEGSKA (reference sequence). CDR3 sequence: CSAPGTFSTDTQYF. The CDR3 DNA reads TGCAGTGCCCCTGGGACTTTTAGCACAGATACGCAGTATTTT.

This clonotype was counted a few times. The chain combines TRBV4-3 with TRBJ1-1; 9 bases match TRBD1. Per the germline V gene, CDR1 is LGHNA and CDR2 is YSLEER. CDR3 length equals 14 residues. With V trimmed by 0 bases and J by 13 bases, 9 bases remained unmatched. Written as DNA, the CDR3 is TGCGCCAGCAGCCAAGAATCTACAGGGGGCATTGTTTTCTTT. Translation gives CASSQESTGGIVFF.

The chain combines TRBV6-2 or TRBV6-3 with TRBJ2-4; TRBD2 agrees at 8 bases. J was trimmed by 3 bases and V by 6 bases; bases with no gene match: 7. This CDR3 contains 15 residues. Germline V gene data show CDR1 as MNHEY and CDR2 as SVGEGT. This CDR3 is CASRSSGDGKNIQYF. The CDR3 nucleotides are TGTGCCAGCAGAAGTAGCGGGGACGGCAAAAACATTCAGTACTTC.

This clonotype came up many times. Its ends do not fully match the called genes, so a read error is possible. The J gene is TRBJ1-3, the V gene TRBV20-1, with D hard to call. The V gene's germline CDR1 is DFQATT and CDR2 SNEGSKA (reference sequence). This CDR3 region has 11 residues. Here the CDR3 reads CSAPAGNTIYF. DNA for the CDR3: TGCAGTGCTCCCGCTGGGAACACCATATATTTT.

This chain uses TRBV7-2 with TRBJ2-3; 12 bases agree with TRBD2. The CDR3 has 18 amino acids. The V and J ends lost 5 bases and 0 bases, in that order; junction bases with no gene match: 9. CDR1 is SGHTA, CDR2 FQGNSA, per germline. CDR3 coding DNA: TGTGCCAGCAGCCAAACTAGCGGGGGGCTACGTAGCACAGATACGCAGTATTTT. It specifies CASSQTSGGLRSTDTQYF.

This clonotype was counted many times. The CDR3 DNA reads TGTGCCAGCAGCCTCATGGGGGGGGCAGAGGAGACCCAGTACTTC. Translation gives CASSLMGGAEETQYF. This chain joins TRBV7-3 and TRBJ2-5; D perhaps matches TRBD2 (7 bases). The ends were cut back, 5 bases at V and 5 bases at J, with 18 bases in the middle. The CDR3 totals 15 residues. Germline CDR1 is SGHTA and CDR2 is FQGTGA.

This clonotype was recorded a few times. V is TRBV28 and J is TRBJ1-5; no firm D call. The germline V gene encodes CDR1 MDHEN and CDR2 SYDVKM. The CDR3 contains 13 residues. The V end lost 6 bases, the J end lost 1 base, and 7 bases lay between the germline ends. The CDR3 loop is CASRYTSNQPQHF. The CDR3 DNA follows: TGTGCCAGCAGGTACACAAGCAATCAGCCCCAGCATTTT.

This clonotype has ten or more counts. The chain carries TRBV28 and TRBJ2-3; D gene unclear. There are 14 residues in the CDR3. CDR1 and CDR2 (germline): MDHEN, SYDVKM. Trimming cost V 3 bases and J 0 bases, with 7 bases left between them. The CDR3 DNA reads as TGTGCCAGCAGTTTCGAGGCTAGCACAGATACGCAGTATTTT. Translated, it gives CASSFEASTDTQYF.

In its sample, this clonotype was seen a few times. The chain carries TRBV12-3 or TRBV12-4 and TRBJ1-2; no reliable D call. The CDR3 extends over 13 amino acids. V was pared by 4 bases and J by 8 bases, with 14 bases between. CDR3 DNA sequence: TGTGCCAGCAGTTCCGGGTCCTTTTCCGGCTACACCTTC. Protein: CASSSGSFSGYTF.

This clonotype has ten or more counts. V gene TRBV7-6 combines with J gene TRBJ2-2, with TRBD1 matching 7 bases. With V trimmed by 4 bases and J by 6 bases, 2 bases remained unmatched. CDR3 length equals 13 residues. Germline V CDR1 and CDR2: SGHVS, FNYEAQ. The CDR3 region is CASSSDRSGELFF. CDR3 sequence (DNA): TGTGCCAGCAGCTCGGACAGGTCCGGGGAGCTGTTTTTT.

This clonotype came up a few times. This chain connects TRBV20-1 to TRBJ2-1; 8 nucleotides match TRBD2. CDR3 length: 15 residues. V dropped 0 bases and J dropped 10; count of bases not matched to a gene: 11. Germline V CDR1 and CDR2: DFQATT, SNEGSKA (reference sequence). For the CDR3, the DNA is TGCAGTGCTAGAGACCCTGGGGCGGGAGGTAACGAGCAGTTCTTC. It specifies CSARDPGAGGNEQFF.